This T cell receptor (beta chain) was profiled in a study of T cell responses to AZD1222 COVID-19 vaccine. General observations from the study: Most donors were white British and more were female, and clonal diversity was possibly underestimated. Among spike-specific TCRs, nearly half reportedly target unmutated variant regions. Repertoire sampling happened only post peak T cell response.

In regard to this clone: Antigen unknown.

The repertoire was sequenced with immunoSEQ multiplex PCR; TCRdb's copy has only in-frame clones and lacks some. The sample holds fewer than 130,000 clones, approximately 90% seen once. Researchers grouped second doses given at about 4 or about 12 weeks into one pool. The CDR3 is 17 residues long. V shed 6 bases, J shed 0 bases, and the junction held 11 bases outside the gene matches. Germline assignment: CDR1 MDHEN and CDR2 SYDVKM. The TCR sequence derives from an adult who received the AZD1222 COVID-19 vaccine. The V gene is TRBV28, the J gene TRBJ1-3, with 7 bases that match TRBD1. Sequencing was performed on peripheral blood, taken 28 days after the second AZD1222 dose. CDR3 coding DNA: TGTGCCAGCAGCCACCGCGGACAGGCGCGCTCTGGAAACACCATATATTTT. Protein: CASSHRGQARSGNTIYF.